Following are 21 T cell receptor beta chains from one sample sequenced in a study of blood T cells in healthy people across ages. With a J-beta primer mix and a sample-barcoded 5' primer, a second PCR ran about 7 to 12 cycles. TCRdb re-called the 5' RACE reads through MiXCR, storing one row per CDR3 protein. The table has around 1,000,000 distinct CDR3 sequences, 25% seen once. These same data were also listed under a study on T cells of mothers and their children.

The specimen sequenced was blood. The source of these receptors is a girl aged 2-10 years in good health.

J is TRBJ2-5 and V is TRBV20-1; 10 bases agree with TRBD2. The DNA end is a closer match to TRBJ2-7, so the J assignment may be wrong. Germline CDR1 reads DFQATT; CDR2 reads SNEGSKA (reference sequence). This CDR3 is 15 amino acids long. In DNA form, the CDR3 reads TGCAGTGCTAGAGATATCACTAGCGGGGCTTACGAGCAGTACTTC. This encodes CSARDITSGAYEQYF.

This clonotype was found once. The chain has TRBV6-6 and TRBJ2-1; TRBD1 matches at 11 bases. V was clipped by 2 bases and J by 7 bases; unmatched bases: 1. The CDR3 length is 14 residues. Germline lookup yields CDR1 MNHNY and CDR2 SVGAGI (reference sequence). This CDR3 is CASSYGDRGNEQFF. The CDR3 DNA follows: TGTGCCAGCAGTTACGGGGACAGGGGGAATGAGCAGTTCTTC.

The J gene is TRBJ2-5, the V gene TRBV7-2; D is undetermined. The J call may be faulty, since TRBJ2-7 better matches the DNA end. The CDR3 loop spans 13 amino acids. CDR1 is SGHTA and CDR2 is FQGNSA in the germline V gene. This CDR3 is CASSQLPSYEQYF. The CDR3 DNA is TGTGCCAGCAGCCAGCTTCCCTCCTACGAGCAGTACTTC.

CDR3 amino acids: CASSPVQTANTEAFF. The CDR3 region has the DNA TGTGCCAGCTCACCAGTTCAGACGGCTAACACTGAAGCTTTCTTT. The V gene is TRBV18, the J gene TRBJ1-1, with D uncertain. V lost 2 bases to trimming and J lost 2 bases, with 12 bases between them. This CDR3 has 15 residues. The germline CDR1 and CDR2 sequences are KGHSH and LQKENI.

This clonotype has just a few counts. V usage is TRBV2 and J usage is TRBJ2-7; 9 bases are shared with TRBD1. The V gene's germline CDR1 is SNHLY and CDR2 FYNNEI. CDR3 length: 13 amino acids. V dropped 5 bases and J dropped 6; count of bases not matched to a gene: 5. Here the CDR3 DNA reads TGTGCCAGCAGTACCGACAGGGGGGTCGAGCAGTACTTC. Its translation is CASSTDRGVEQYF.

V and J are TRBV15 and TRBJ2-2, with 7 bases identical to TRBD1. V was pared by 9 bases and J by 1 base, with 8 bases of the junction left unmatched. Germline CDR1 and CDR2: LNHNV and YYDKDF (reference sequence). The CDR3 spans 15 residues. In nucleotides, the CDR3 is TGTGCCACGCTTCTAGGGACAGAGAACACCGGGGAGCTGTTTTTT. Translated: CATLLGTENTGELFF.

The rearrangement uses TRBV28 and TRBJ2-5; D unresolved. Judging by the DNA end, TRBJ2-1 fits better; the J call may be wrong. The CDR3 runs 14 residues. From germline, CDR1 is MDHEN and CDR2 SYDVKM. CDR3 loop: CASSSPYLYNEQFF. The CDR3 DNA reads as TGTGCCAGCAGTTCGCCCTACCTTTACAATGAGCAGTTCTTC.

CDR3 loop: CASATGIVETQYF. In nucleotides, the CDR3 is TGTGCCAGCGCTACCGGGATTGTAGAGACCCAGTACTTC. The gene calls are TRBV11-2 and TRBJ2-5, with D possibly being TRBD2 (5 bases). Germline V gene data show CDR1 as SGHAT and CDR2 as FQNNGV. The V gene lost 8 bases and the J gene lost 4 bases, with 14 bases spanning the gap. The CDR3 loop spans 13 amino acids.

The genes are TRBV6-5 and TRBJ1-2, with D possibly TRBD1 on 5 matching bases. V shed 3 bases and J shed 6 bases, with 11 bases lying between them. The germline CDR1 and CDR2 sequences are MNHEY and SVGAGI. This CDR3 is built from 13 residues. CDR3 sequence (DNA): TGTGCCAGCAGTTATGGGGGTGATAATGGCTACACCTTC. Translating gives CASSYGGDNGYTF.

The chain carries TRBV5-4 and TRBJ2-1; D is ambiguous. The ends were cut back, 1 base at V and 2 bases at J, with 7 bases in the middle. The CDR3 is 14 amino acids. Germline V gene data show CDR1 as SGHNT and CDR2 as YYREEE (reference sequence). CDR3 coding DNA: TGTGCCAGCAGCTTGAGAAAGACCTACAATGAGCAGTTCTTC. Its protein is CASSLRKTYNEQFF.

The V gene is TRBV20-1, the J gene TRBJ2-7, with 9 bases fitting TRBD2. Germline CDR1 reads DFQATT; CDR2 reads SNEGSKA (reference sequence). After removal of 5 bases from V and 2 bases from J, the junction contained 7 bases not matched to a gene. The CDR3 has 14 residues. CDR3: CSAPSAGGPYEQYF. CDR3 DNA: TGCAGTGCTCCTTCAGCGGGGGGCCCCTACGAGCAGTACTTC.

The chain links TRBV12-3 or TRBV12-4 to TRBJ2-3, with 7 bases lining up with TRBD2. The ends lost 6 bases at V and 2 bases at J; junction bases unmatched: 5. The CDR3 totals 14 residues. The CDR3 region is CASSRAGFTDTQYF. The CDR3 DNA follows: TGTGCCAGCAGCCGAGCGGGATTCACAGATACGCAGTATTTT.

The chain has TRBV9 and TRBJ2-5, with no clear D. CDR3 size: 13 residues. CDR1 is SGDLS and CDR2 is YYNGEE in the germline V gene. The V end lost 4 bases, the J end lost 1 base, and 8 bases lay between the germline ends. CDR3 amino acids: CASSRLSQETQYF. CDR3 in DNA: TGTGCCAGCAGCCGACTGAGCCAAGAGACCCAGTACTTC.

This sequence joins TRBV20-1 and TRBJ2-1; TRBD2 aligns across 7 bases. The germline CDR1 and CDR2 sequences are DFQATT and SNEGSKA (reference sequence). The junction had 7 bases not matched to a gene; V was cut back by 8 bases and J by 3 bases. This CDR3 is built from 13 residues. In DNA form, the CDR3 reads TGCAGTCCGAGGCTAGCGGACTACAATGAGCAGTTCTTC. It yields the protein CSPRLADYNEQFF.

This chain joins TRBV10-3 and TRBJ1-2; D remains unclear. Germline V gene data show CDR1 as ENHRY and CDR2 as SYGVKD. V lost 4 bases, J lost 8 bases, and 17 bases lay in between. CDR3 size: 14 residues. Here the CDR3 reads CAISGFLQSAGYTF. CDR3 coding DNA: TGTGCCATCAGTGGGTTTTTACAGTCAGCCGGCTACACCTTC.

The gene calls are TRBV5-1 and TRBJ2-1, with 9 bases matching TRBD1. Germline V gene sequence: CDR1 SGHRS, CDR2 YFSETQ. The trim removed 4 bases at V and 3 bases at J, leaving 11 bases unmatched. CDR3 length equals 17 residues. The CDR3 loop reads CASSLTKGQGSYNEQFF. As DNA, the CDR3 is TGCGCCAGCAGCCTGACTAAAGGACAGGGGAGCTACAATGAGCAGTTCTTC.

The chain is built from TRBV7-3 and TRBJ2-5; D is unclear. The tail of the sequence fits TRBJ2-7 better, so the J call may be wrong. This CDR3 is built from 15 residues. Germline V lookup: CDR1 SGHTA, CDR2 FQGTGA. The CDR3: CASSLNPIGTGEQYF. The DNA of the CDR3 is TGTGCCAGCAGCTTAAATCCTATCGGAACGGGCGAGCAGTACTTC.

This clonotype was picked up many times. The chain uses TRBV7-9 and TRBJ2-6; no firm D call. The CDR3 covers 15 residues. Between the trimmed V and J ends, which lost 2 bases and 0 bases, there was a span of 5 bases. Germline assignment: CDR1 SEHNR and CDR2 FQNEAQ (reference sequence). CDR3 DNA sequence: TGTGCCAGCAGCTTACTGGTCTCTGGGGCCAACGTCCTGACTTTC. Its protein is CASSLLVSGANVLTF.

The chain carries TRBV11-2 and TRBJ2-5, with D possibly being TRBD2 (5 bases). Germline CDR1 SGHAT, CDR2 FQNNGV. V shed 0 bases and J shed 11 bases, with 16 bases lying between them. The CDR3 loop spans 14 amino acids. The CDR3 DNA is TGTGCCAGCAGCTTAGATCTTGCCCGGTGGGAGCAGTACTTC. This gives the protein CASSLDLARWEQYF. The full variable domain, completed using reference TRBV11-2 and TRBJ2-5, is EAGVAQSPRYKIIEKRQSVAFWCNPISGHATLYWYQQILGQGPKLLIQFQNNGVVDDSQLPKDRFSAERLKGVDSTLKIQPAKLEDSAVYLCASSLDLARWEQYFGPGTRLLVL.

J is TRBJ1-5 and V is TRBV29-1, with a weak D call TRBD1 (5 bases). V lost 2 bases and J lost 0, with 8 bases in between. The CDR3 length is 14 residues. Germline CDR1 reads SQVTM; CDR2 reads ANQGSEA. This chain's CDR3 is CSVEIGDSNQPQHF. CDR3 nucleotides: TGCAGCGTTGAAATAGGGGATAGCAATCAGCCCCAGCATTTT.

Comments on this clonotype: The junction differs from germline at one of its ends, possibly a read error. The V gene is TRBV9, the J gene TRBJ2-1; D possibly corresponds to TRBD1 (6 bases). The CDR3 is 16 residues long. The V gene's germline CDR1 is SGDLS and CDR2 YYNGEE. As DNA, the CDR3 is TGTGCCTGCAGCGTAGGGGGAGTACAAGATGGGAATGAGCAGTTCTTC. Its protein is CACSVGGVQDGNEQFF.